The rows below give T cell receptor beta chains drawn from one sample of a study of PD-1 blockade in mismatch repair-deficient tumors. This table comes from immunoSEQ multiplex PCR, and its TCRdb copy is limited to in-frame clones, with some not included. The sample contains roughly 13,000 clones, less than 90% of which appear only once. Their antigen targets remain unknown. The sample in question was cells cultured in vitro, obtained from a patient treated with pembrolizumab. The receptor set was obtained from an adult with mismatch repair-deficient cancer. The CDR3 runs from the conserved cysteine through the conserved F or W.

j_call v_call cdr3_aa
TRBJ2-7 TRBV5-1 CASRTGLAGAYEQYF
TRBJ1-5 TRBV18 CASSPQGAYQPQHF
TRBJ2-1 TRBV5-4 CASSLDPGGEQFF
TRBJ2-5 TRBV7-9 CASSLSGRETQYF
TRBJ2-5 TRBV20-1 CRIQRDETQYF
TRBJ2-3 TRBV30 CAWSISGTSGLGTDTQYF
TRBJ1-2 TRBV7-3 CASSSGQGTNYGYTF
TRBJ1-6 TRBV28 CASRRRTGGVGSPLHF
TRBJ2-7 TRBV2 CASSEGLATYEQYF
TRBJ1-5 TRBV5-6 CASSLHGLNQPQHF
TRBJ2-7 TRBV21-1 CASSLDRLCPYEQYF
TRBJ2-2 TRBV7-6 CASSLSGVNTGELFF